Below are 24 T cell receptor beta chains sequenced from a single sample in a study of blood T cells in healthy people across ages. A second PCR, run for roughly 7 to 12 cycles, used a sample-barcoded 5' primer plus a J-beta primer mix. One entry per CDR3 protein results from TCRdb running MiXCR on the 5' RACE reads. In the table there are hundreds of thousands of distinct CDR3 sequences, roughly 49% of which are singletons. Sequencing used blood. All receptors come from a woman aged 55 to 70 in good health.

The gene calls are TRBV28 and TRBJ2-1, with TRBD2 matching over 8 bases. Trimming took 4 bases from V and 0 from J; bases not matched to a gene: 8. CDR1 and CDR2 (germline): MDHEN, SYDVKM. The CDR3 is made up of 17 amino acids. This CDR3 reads CASSSRTSRSSYNEQFF. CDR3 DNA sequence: TGTGCCAGCAGTTCCCGGACTAGCCGGAGCTCCTACAATGAGCAGTTCTTC.

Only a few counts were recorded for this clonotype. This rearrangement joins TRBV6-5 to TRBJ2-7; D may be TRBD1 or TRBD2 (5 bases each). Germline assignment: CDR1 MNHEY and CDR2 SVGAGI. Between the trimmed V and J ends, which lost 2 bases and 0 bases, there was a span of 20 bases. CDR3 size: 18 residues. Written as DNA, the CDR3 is TGTGCCAGCAGTTACGCCCTCGAGTCCGGGGCAAGCTCCTACGAGCAGTACTTC. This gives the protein CASSYALESGASSYEQYF.

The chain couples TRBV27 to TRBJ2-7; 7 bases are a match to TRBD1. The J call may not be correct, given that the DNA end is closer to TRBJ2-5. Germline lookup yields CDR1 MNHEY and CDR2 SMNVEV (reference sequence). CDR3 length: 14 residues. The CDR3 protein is CASSLSGQRETQYF. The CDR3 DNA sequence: TGTGCCAGCAGTTTATCGGGACAGAGAGAGACCCAGTACTTC.

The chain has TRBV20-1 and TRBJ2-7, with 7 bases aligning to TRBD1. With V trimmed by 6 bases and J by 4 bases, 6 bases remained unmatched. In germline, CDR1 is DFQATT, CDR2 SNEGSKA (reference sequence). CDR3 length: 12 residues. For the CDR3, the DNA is TGCAGTGCGCCGGACAGGCGGTACGAGCAGTACTTC. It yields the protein CSAPDRRYEQYF.

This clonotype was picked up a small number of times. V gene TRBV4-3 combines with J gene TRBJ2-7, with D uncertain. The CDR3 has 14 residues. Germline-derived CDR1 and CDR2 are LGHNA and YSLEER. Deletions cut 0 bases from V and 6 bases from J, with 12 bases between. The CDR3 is CASSQEVGLGEQYF. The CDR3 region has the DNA TGCGCCAGCAGCCAAGAGGTCGGGTTAGGCGAGCAGTACTTC.

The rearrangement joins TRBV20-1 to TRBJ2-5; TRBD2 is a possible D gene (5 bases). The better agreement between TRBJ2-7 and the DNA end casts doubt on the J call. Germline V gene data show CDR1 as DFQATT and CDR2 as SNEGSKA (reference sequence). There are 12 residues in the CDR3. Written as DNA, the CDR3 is TGCAGTGCTAGAGGGAGTCGGGGCGAGCAGTACTTC. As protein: CSARGSRGEQYF.

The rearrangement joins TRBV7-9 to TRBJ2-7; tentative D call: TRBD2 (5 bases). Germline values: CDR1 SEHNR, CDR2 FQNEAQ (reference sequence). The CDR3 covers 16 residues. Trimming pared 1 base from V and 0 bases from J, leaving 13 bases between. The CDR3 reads CASSLGTRRGSYEQYF. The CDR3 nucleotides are TGTGCCAGCAGCTTAGGAACCAGACGGGGCTCCTACGAGCAGTACTTC.

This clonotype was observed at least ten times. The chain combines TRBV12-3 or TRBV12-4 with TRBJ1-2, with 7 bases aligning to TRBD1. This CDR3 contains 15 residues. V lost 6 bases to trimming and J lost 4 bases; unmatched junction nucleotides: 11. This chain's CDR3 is CASRQGGSETYGYTF. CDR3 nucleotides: TGTGCCAGCAGGCAGGGGGGCTCGGAAACCTATGGCTACACCTTC.

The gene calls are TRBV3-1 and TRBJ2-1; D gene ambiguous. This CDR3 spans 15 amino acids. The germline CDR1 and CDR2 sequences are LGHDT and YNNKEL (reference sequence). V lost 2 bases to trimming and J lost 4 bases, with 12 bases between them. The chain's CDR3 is CASSQSRAWYNEQFF. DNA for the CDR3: TGTGCCAGCAGCCAAAGTAGGGCCTGGTACAATGAGCAGTTCTTC.

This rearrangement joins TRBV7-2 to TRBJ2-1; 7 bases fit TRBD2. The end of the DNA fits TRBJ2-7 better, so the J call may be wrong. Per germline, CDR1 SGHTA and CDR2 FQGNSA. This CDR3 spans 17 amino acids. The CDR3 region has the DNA TGTGCCAGCAGCTTATTTGTAGCGGGCCTTACCTACAATGAGCAGTACTTC. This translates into CASSLFVAGLTYNEQYF.

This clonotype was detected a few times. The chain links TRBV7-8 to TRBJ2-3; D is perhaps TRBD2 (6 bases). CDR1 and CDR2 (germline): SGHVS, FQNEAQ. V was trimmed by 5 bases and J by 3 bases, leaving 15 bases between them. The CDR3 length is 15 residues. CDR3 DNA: TGTGCCAGCAGCCGGCGACGGGAGCCGACAGATACGCAGTATTTT. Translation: CASSRRREPTDTQYF.

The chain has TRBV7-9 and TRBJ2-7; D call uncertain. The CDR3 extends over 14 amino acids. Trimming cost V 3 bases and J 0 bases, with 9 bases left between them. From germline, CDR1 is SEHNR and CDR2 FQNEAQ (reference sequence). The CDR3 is CASSFMTGSYEQYF. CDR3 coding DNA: TGTGCCAGCAGCTTTATGACCGGCTCCTACGAGCAGTACTTC. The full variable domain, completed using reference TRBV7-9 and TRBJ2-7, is DTGVSQNPRHKITKRGQNVTFRCDPISEHNRLYWYRQTLGQGPEFLTYFQNEAQLEKSRLLSDRFSAERPKGSFSTLEIQRTEQGDSAMYLCASSFMTGSYEQYFGPGTRLTVT.

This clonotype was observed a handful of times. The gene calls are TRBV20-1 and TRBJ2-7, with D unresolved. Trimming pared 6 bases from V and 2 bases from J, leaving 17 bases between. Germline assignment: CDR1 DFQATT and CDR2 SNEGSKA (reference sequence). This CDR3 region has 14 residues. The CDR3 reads CSASVSTDTYEQYF. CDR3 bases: TGCAGTGCCTCGGTGTCGACTGATACCTACGAGCAGTACTTC.

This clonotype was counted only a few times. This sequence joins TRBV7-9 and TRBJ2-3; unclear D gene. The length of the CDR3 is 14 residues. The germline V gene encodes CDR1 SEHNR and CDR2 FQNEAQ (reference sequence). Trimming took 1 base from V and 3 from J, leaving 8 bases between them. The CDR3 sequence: CASSLDRKTDTQYF. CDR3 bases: TGTGCCAGCAGCTTAGACAGAAAAACAGATACGCAGTATTTT.

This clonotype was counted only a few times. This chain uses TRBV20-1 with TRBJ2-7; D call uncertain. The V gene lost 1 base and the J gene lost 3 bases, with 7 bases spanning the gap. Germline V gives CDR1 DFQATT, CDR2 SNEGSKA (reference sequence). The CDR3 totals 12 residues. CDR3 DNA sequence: TGCAGTGCTAGAGGCCGGAACTACGAGCAGTACTTC. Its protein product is CSARGRNYEQYF.

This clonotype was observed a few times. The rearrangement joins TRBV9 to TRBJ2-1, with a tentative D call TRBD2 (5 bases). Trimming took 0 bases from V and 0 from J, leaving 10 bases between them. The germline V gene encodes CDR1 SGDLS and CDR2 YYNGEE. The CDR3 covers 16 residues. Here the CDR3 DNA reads TGTGCCAGCAGCGTAGGTGGGAGTCGCTCCTACAATGAGCAGTTCTTC. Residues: CASSVGGSRSYNEQFF.

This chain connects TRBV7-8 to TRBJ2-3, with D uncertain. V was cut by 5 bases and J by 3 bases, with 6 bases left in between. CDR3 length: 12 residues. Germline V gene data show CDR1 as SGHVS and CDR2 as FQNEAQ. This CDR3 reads CASSPKTDTQYF. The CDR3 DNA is TGTGCCAGCAGCCCGAAGACAGATACGCAGTATTTT.

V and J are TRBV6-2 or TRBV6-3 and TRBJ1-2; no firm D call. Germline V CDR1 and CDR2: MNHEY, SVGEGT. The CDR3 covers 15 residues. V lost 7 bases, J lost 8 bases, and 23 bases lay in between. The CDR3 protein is CASNPSGRFQSGYTF. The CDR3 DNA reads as TGTGCCAGCAACCCATCCGGCAGGTTTCAGAGCGGCTACACCTTC.

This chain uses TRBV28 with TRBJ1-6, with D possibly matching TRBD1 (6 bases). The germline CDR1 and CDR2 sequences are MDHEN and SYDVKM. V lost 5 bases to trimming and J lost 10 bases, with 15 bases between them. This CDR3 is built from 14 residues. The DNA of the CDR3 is TGTGCCAGCAGTACGACAGGCCAGACATCACCCCTCCACTTT. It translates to CASSTTGQTSPLHF.

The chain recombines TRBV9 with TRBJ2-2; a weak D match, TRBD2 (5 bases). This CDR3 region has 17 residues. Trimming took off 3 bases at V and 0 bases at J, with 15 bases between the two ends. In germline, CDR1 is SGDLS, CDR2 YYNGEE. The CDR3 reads CASSAPGRVANTGELFF. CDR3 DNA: TGTGCCAGCAGCGCTCCCGGGCGGGTAGCGAACACCGGGGAGCTGTTTTTT.

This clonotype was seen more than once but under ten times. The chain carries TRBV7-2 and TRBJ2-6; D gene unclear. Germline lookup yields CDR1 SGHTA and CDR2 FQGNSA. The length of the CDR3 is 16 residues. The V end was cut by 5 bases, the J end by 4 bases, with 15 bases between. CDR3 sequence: CASSLAWASGANVLTF. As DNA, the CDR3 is TGTGCCAGCAGCCTGGCATGGGCGTCCGGGGCCAACGTCCTGACTTTC.

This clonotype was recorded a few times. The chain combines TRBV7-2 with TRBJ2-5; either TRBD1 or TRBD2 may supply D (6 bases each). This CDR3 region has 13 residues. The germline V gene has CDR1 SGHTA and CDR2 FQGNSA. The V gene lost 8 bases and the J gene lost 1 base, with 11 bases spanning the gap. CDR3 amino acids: CASQWGAQETQYF. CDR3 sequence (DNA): TGTGCCAGCCAGTGGGGGGCCCAAGAGACCCAGTACTTC.

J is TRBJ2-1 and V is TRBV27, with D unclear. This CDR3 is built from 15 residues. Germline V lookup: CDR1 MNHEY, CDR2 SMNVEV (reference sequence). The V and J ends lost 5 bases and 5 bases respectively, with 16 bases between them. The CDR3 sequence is CASSIQTRVDNEQFF. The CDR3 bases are TGTGCCAGCAGTATCCAGACGCGCGTGGACAATGAGCAGTTCTTC.

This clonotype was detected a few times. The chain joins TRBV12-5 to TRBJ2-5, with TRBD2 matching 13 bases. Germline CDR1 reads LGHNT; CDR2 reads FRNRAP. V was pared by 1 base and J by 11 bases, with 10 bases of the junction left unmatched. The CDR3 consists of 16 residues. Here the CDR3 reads CASGLAPGTSGNEQYF. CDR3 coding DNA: TGTGCTAGTGGTTTGGCCCCCGGGACTAGCGGGAATGAGCAGTACTTC.